The subject of this entry is one T cell receptor (beta chain). Its target antigen remains unknown. The input lacks base qualities; no much larger clone sits a single base away. Each collaborating institution followed its own protocols to collect whole blood in K2EDTA tubes. Collaborator samples were shipped for TCRbeta analysis as frozen whole blood, isolated PBMCs, or DNA extracted from either sample type. The data originate from a study of blood T cell repertoires in COVID-19 (dated by TCRdb to about 2020). Context from the whole study: Collaborator samples came from the United States, Italy and Spain and covered acute and convalescent phases of COVID-19. The repertoires were released in a freely available public database intended as a resource for research on the immune response to SARS-CoV-2. Samples were obtained from the ongoing ImmuneRACE study (first 160 participants) and from 1,254 subjects provided by 6 global collaborators. Where HLA class I and class II types were available, the types were taken from metadata supplied by the sample provider, not from assay-based typing. The dataset comprised deeply sampled blood TCRbeta repertoires from subjects exposed to, actively infected with, or recovered from COVID-19. Sample metadata almost always included a de-identified subject ID, COVID-19 status, age in years and sex. The material from the prospective study consisted of cDNA or gDNA derived from T cells, B-cell-depleted T cells, or PBMCs.

TCRbeta CDR3 regions were amplified from genomic DNA using the immunoSEQ Assay, a bias-controlled multiplex PCR. The original methods were these. The number of nucleated cells in each sample was estimated from the amplification of reference gene primers within the assay. Sequence reads were collapsed and filtered to measure the absolute abundance of every unique TCRbeta CDR3 rearrangement. Productive Simpson clonality was computed per sample as the square root of Simpson's diversity index over productive rearrangements. Here the immuneACCESS table is served through TCRdb, limited to in-frame sequences with V and J called. Missing clones are a known gap in these copies; in checked studies unresolved V genes cover under half, and the rest lacks a known reason. Clonal size and the V and J genes are those of that table, whereas D and trimming came from the DNA. The sample table holds hundreds of thousands of clones, of which 75% to 85% were seen once. The ten largest clones represent around an eighth of the sample.

Overall study results and their limits: The amount of clinical and demographic metadata varied by source and participant and was provided uncurated.

The CDR3 numbers 12 residues from cysteine through phenylalanine. The kept DNA is CDR3 alone, 36 bases in frame from the first base. The germline V gene specifies SQVTM as CDR1 and ANQGSEA as CDR2. The junction carries 10 bases between V and J, which are trimmed by 5 bases and 5 bases respectively. This TCR came from a woman in her sixties with active or convalescent COVID-19. The sequenced sample consisted of peripheral blood. This receptor chain uses TRBV29-1 and TRBJ1-5; no D gene call is confident. In nucleotide form, the sequence is TGCAGCGTTAGTAACATGGATCAGCCCCAGCATTTT. Translated, this gives CSVSNMDQPQHF.